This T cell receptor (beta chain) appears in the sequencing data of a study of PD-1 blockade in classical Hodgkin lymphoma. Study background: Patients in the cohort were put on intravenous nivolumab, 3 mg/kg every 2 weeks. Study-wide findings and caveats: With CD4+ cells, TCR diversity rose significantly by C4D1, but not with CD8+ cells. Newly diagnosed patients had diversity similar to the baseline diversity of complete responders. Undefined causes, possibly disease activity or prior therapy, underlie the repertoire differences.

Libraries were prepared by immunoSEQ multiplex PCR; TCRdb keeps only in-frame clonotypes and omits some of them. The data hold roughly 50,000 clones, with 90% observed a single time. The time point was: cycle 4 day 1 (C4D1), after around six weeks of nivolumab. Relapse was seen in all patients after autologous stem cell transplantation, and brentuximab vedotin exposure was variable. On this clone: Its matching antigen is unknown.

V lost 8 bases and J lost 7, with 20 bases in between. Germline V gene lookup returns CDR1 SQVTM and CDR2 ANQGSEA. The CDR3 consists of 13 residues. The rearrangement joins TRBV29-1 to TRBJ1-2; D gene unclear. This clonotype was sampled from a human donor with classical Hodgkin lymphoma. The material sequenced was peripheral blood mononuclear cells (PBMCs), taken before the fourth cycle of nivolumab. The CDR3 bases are TGCAGCTCGACGCAGGACGTAGCTATTGGCTACACCTTC. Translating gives CSSTQDVAIGYTF.